A single TCR beta chain is shown here with its context. The sample belongs to a study of blood T cell repertoires in COVID-19. At the level of the study: Italy, Spain and the United States were the sources of the convalescent and acute COVID-19 samples. T cells, B-cell-depleted T cells, or PBMCs supplied cDNA or gDNA.

Seattle's cohort entered during active infection and was followed longitudinally. Generated by immunoSEQ multiplex PCR, the TCRdb table keeps only in-frame clones and is missing some. Of about 100,000 clones listed, about nine tenths are singletons. Trimming took 9 bases from V and 3 from J; bases not matched to a gene: 4. Per germline, CDR1 MNHEY and CDR2 SVGAGI. CDR3 size: 13 residues. This receptor was taken from a woman in her forties or fifties with COVID-19, enrolled during active disease. Source material: peripheral blood. The V call is TRBV6-5, the J call TRBJ2-7, with TRBD1 matching 11 bases. The CDR3 loop reads CASRGTGGYEQYF. As DNA, the CDR3 is TGTGCCAGTCGCGGGACAGGGGGCTACGAGCAGTACTTC.